The 27 T cell receptor beta chains below all came from one sample that was sequenced in a study of CD8 T cells in ankylosing spondylitis. TCRdb re-derived calls from the 5' RACE reads in MiXCR, one entry per CDR3 protein. The sample carries 700,000 to 1,000,000 distinct CDR3 sequences, 10% to 15% recorded once. For these TCRs, the target antigens are not known. The study, taken as a whole, reports: A TCR beta motif of eight highly homologous variants appeared characteristic of ankylosing spondylitis blood.

The sequenced material came from blood, either unsorted or a sorted T cell fraction (not recorded which). Receptor source: a male donor with ankylosing spondylitis.

This clonotype showed up just a few times. The rearrangement uses TRBV20-1 and TRBJ2-1, with 14 bases fitting TRBD2. The germline CDR1 and CDR2 sequences are DFQATT and SNEGSKA (reference sequence). The CDR3 covers 17 residues. V shed 5 bases and J 2 bases; nucleotides not matched to a gene: 8. The chain's CDR3 is CSAGGLAGVGTYNEQFF. The CDR3 DNA sequence: TGCAGTGCTGGGGGACTAGCGGGAGTGGGAACCTACAATGAGCAGTTCTTC.

This clonotype was detected many times. The V and J genes are TRBV10-2 and TRBJ2-1; 13 nucleotides align to TRBD2. CDR3 length: 15 residues. Germline V CDR1 and CDR2: WSHSY, SAAADI. Trimming at V came to 2 bases and at J to 8 bases, leaving 3 bases not matched to a gene. The CDR3 protein is CASSEGLAGVHEQFF. CDR3 DNA sequence: TGCGCCAGCAGTGAGGGACTAGCGGGAGTTCATGAGCAGTTCTTC.

The table lists this clonotype with a few counts. The chain couples TRBV6-5 to TRBJ2-7; no clear D. V shed 1 base and J shed 6 bases, with 16 bases lying between them. CDR3 length: 15 amino acids. CDR1 is MNHEY and CDR2 is SVGAGI in the germline V gene. CDR3 amino acids: CASSYFEHGLREQYF. For the CDR3, the DNA is TGTGCCAGCAGTTACTTCGAACACGGGTTGCGCGAGCAGTACTTC.

The V gene is TRBV5-5, the J gene TRBJ1-4; possibly TRBD1 for D (5 bases). There are 14 residues in the CDR3. The V gene's germline CDR1 is SGHKS and CDR2 YYEKEE (reference sequence). V dropped 5 bases and J dropped 6 bases, with 14 bases sitting between them. The CDR3 DNA is TGTGCCAGCAGGGCTTTACGGGGCGATGAAAAACTGTTTTTT. Its translation: CASRALRGDEKLFF.

This clonotype was detected many times. The chain combines TRBV27 with TRBJ2-7; no reliable D call. Germline CDR1 and CDR2: MNHEY and SMNVEV (reference sequence). Deletions cut 8 bases from V and 13 bases from J, with 18 bases between. This CDR3 has 11 residues. The CDR3, as DNA: TGTGCCAGCGTAAAGAATTCGCGGTCCTACTTC. Translation: CASVKNSRSYF.

The rearrangement joins TRBV4-3 to TRBJ2-7; 7 bases fit TRBD1. V trimming: 0 bases; J trimming: 0 bases; junction bases outside the gene matches: 8. The germline V gene encodes CDR1 LGHNA and CDR2 YSLEER. CDR3 length: 17 amino acids. CDR3: CASSQDWVQGPSYEQYF. DNA of the CDR3: TGCGCCAGCAGCCAAGATTGGGTACAGGGGCCCTCCTACGAGCAGTACTTC.

This clonotype was seen more than once but under ten times. The gene calls are TRBV7-2 and TRBJ2-7, with TRBD1 identical over 10 bases. Germline-derived CDR1 and CDR2 are SGHTA and FQGNSA. This CDR3 contains 16 residues. The trim removed 1 base at V and 4 bases at J, leaving 7 bases unmatched. The CDR3 sequence is CASSLVGTGARYEQYF. The CDR3 DNA is TGTGCCAGCAGCTTAGTCGGGACAGGGGCACGGTACGAGCAGTACTTC.

This CDR3 is CSALSRLAGDEQYF. In DNA form, the CDR3 reads TGCAGCGCCCTCTCTCGACTAGCGGGAGACGAGCAGTACTTC. The rearrangement uses TRBV29-1 and TRBJ2-7, with 12 bases lining up with TRBD2. This CDR3 comprises 14 residues. V lost 7 bases to trimming and J lost 5 bases; unmatched junction nucleotides: 9. The germline gives CDR1 SQVTM, CDR2 ANQGSEA.

In regard to this clonotype: Its ends do not fully match the called genes, so a read error is possible. The CDR3 nucleotides are TGTGCCAGCAGTCTCTCCCGACCCTTTTTC. It specifies CASSLSRPFF. This sequence joins TRBV12-3 or TRBV12-4 and TRBJ2-6; no clear D. The CDR3 length is 10 residues.

The genes are TRBV12-3 or TRBV12-4 and TRBJ2-1; 8 bases are a match to TRBD1. The ends lost 0 bases at V and 7 bases at J; junction bases unmatched: 2. The CDR3 loop spans 14 amino acids. The CDR3 region has the DNA TGTGCCAGCAGTTTAGCCCGGGACAGGAATGAGCAGTTCTTC. Its protein product is CASSLARDRNEQFF.

This clonotype was detected a few times. The chain joins TRBV5-5 to TRBJ1-2; D remains unclear. This CDR3 spans 17 amino acids. V lost 3 bases, J lost 7 bases, and 25 bases lay in between. Germline-derived CDR1 and CDR2 are SGHKS and YYEKEE (reference sequence). The CDR3 sequence is CASSYHQGPPRMLGYTF. Written as DNA, the CDR3 is TGTGCCAGCAGCTACCATCAAGGACCCCCGAGAATGCTTGGCTACACCTTC.

This clonotype came up a few times. The rearrangement joins TRBV12-3 or TRBV12-4 to TRBJ2-1, with D possibly being TRBD2 (5 bases). V was trimmed by 3 bases and J by 9 bases, leaving 6 bases between them. CDR3 length: 11 amino acids. CDR3 sequence (DNA): TGTGCCAGCAGTTTTGAGGGTGAGCAGTTCTTC. Translated, it gives CASSFEGEQFF.

This clonotype was found a few times. The rearrangement uses TRBV20-1 and TRBJ2-2, with 7 bases aligning to TRBD2. Germline assignment: CDR1 DFQATT and CDR2 SNEGSKA (reference sequence). V shed 8 bases, J shed 5 bases, and the junction held 8 bases outside the gene matches. The CDR3 spans 13 residues. CDR3 sequence (DNA): TGCAGTCGACGACGGGAGGATACCGGGGAGCTGTTTTTT. As protein: CSRRREDTGELFF.

V usage is TRBV20-1 and J usage is TRBJ2-7; D uncertain. V was pared by 0 bases and J by 2 bases, with 17 bases between. Germline lookup yields CDR1 DFQATT and CDR2 SNEGSKA (reference sequence). The CDR3 runs 16 residues. The CDR3 sequence: CSARDWRTIDTYEQYF. The CDR3 DNA is TGCAGTGCTAGAGATTGGCGGACCATCGATACCTACGAGCAGTACTTC.

The chain uses TRBV10-3 and TRBJ1-1, with 7 bases matching TRBD1. Germline V lookup: CDR1 ENHRY, CDR2 SYGVKD. The CDR3 is 15 amino acids. V shed 6 bases, J shed 3 bases, and the junction held 10 bases outside the gene matches. The chain's CDR3 is CAISALEGADTEAFF. CDR3 sequence (DNA): TGTGCCATCAGCGCCCTTGAGGGGGCAGACACTGAAGCTTTCTTT.

This chain links TRBV6-1 with TRBJ1-4, with 7 bases matching TRBD1. The germline V gene encodes CDR1 MNHNS and CDR2 SASEGT. CDR3 size: 15 residues. Losses at the gene ends were 6 bases for V and 7 bases for J; bases not matched to a gene: 11. DNA for the CDR3: TGTGCCAGCAGCGGTTTCAGGGGGGGAAGTGAAAAACTGTTTTTT. This translates into CASSGFRGGSEKLFF.

The rearrangement uses TRBV12-3 or TRBV12-4 and TRBJ2-1; D possibly uses TRBD1 or TRBD2 (5 bases each). The CDR3 consists of 16 residues. The V gene lost 5 bases and the J gene lost 4 bases, with 18 bases spanning the gap. The CDR3 here is CASSIVRGPTYNEQFF. The CDR3 nucleotides read TGTGCCAGCAGTATCGTTAGGGGACCCACATACAATGAGCAGTTCTTC.

The V gene is TRBV7-2, the J gene TRBJ1-2, with D uncertain. The CDR3 runs 12 residues. Trimming removed 4 bases from V and 6 bases from J, with 9 bases in between. CDR1 SGHTA and CDR2 FQGNSA come from the germline V gene. The CDR3 nucleotides read TGTGCCAGCAGCTCTCCCCCCAATGGCTACACCTTC. This codes for CASSSPPNGYTF.

V and J are TRBV4-2 and TRBJ2-1, with TRBD2 matching 7 bases. Looked up from germline, CDR1 is LGHNA and CDR2 is YNFKEQ. Trimming removed 1 base from V and 0 bases from J; junction bases left unmatched: 9. The CDR3 spans 18 residues. CDR3 nucleotide sequence: TGTGCCAGCAGCCAAGGCCTCCTTGGCGGGAGCTCCTACAATGAGCAGTTCTTC. Translated, it gives CASSQGLLGGSSYNEQFF.

This clonotype has only a few counts. The V gene is TRBV5-1, the J gene TRBJ2-1; 8 nucleotides line up with TRBD2. The CDR3 has 15 amino acids. With 0 bases clipped from V and 6 bases from J, the junction kept 5 bases outside the gene matches. CDR1 is SGHRS, CDR2 YFSETQ, per germline. CDR3 amino acids: CASSLDWREANEQFF. The CDR3 DNA sequence: TGCGCCAGCAGCTTGGATTGGCGGGAGGCCAATGAGCAGTTCTTC.

This clonotype turned up a few times. The CDR3 sequence is CASSFRGGRNEQFF. DNA of the CDR3: TGTGCCAGCAGCTTTAGGGGGGGTAGAAATGAGCAGTTCTTC. The chain is built from TRBV7-2 and TRBJ2-1; D might be TRBD2 (7 bases). CDR3 length equals 14 residues. Germline CDR1 reads SGHTA; CDR2 reads FQGNSA. Deletions cut 3 bases from V and 7 bases from J, with 13 bases between.

This clonotype appeared many times. The rearrangement links TRBV29-1 to TRBJ2-1; D is undetermined. The V gene lost 5 bases and the J gene lost 8 bases, with 7 bases spanning the gap. Germline CDR1 reads SQVTM; CDR2 reads ANQGSEA. This CDR3 has 10 residues. The chain's CDR3 is CSVSNDEQFF. CDR3 coding DNA: TGCAGCGTTAGTAATGATGAGCAGTTCTTC.

This clonotype was detected ten times or more. V and J are TRBV29-1 and TRBJ1-4; D possibly corresponds to TRBD1 (5 bases). Trimming pared 5 bases from V and 4 bases from J, leaving 14 bases between. The length of the CDR3 is 14 residues. The germline gives CDR1 SQVTM, CDR2 ANQGSEA. In nucleotides, the CDR3 is TGCAGCGTTCTGGACACTGGGGATAATGAAAAACTGTTTTTT. It translates to CSVLDTGDNEKLFF.

J is TRBJ2-3 and V is TRBV20-1, with 7 positions matching TRBD2. Per germline, CDR1 DFQATT and CDR2 SNEGSKA (reference sequence). The CDR3 has 15 residues. J lost 4 bases, V lost 6 bases, and 13 bases had no gene match. The CDR3 is CSAPTSGLAADTQYF. DNA for the CDR3: TGCAGTGCGCCAACCTCGGGGCTAGCGGCAGATACGCAGTATTTT.

The rearrangement links TRBV11-2 to TRBJ2-3; no definite D call. CDR1 and CDR2 (germline): SGHAT, FQNNGV. Trimming stripped 1 base from V and 2 bases from J, with 19 bases between. The CDR3 sequence is 18 residues long. The CDR3 nucleotides read TGTGCCAGCAGCTTAGGTCGTGGGATTTATAGCTACACAGATACGCAGTATTTT. This translates into CASSLGRGIYSYTDTQYF.

The V gene is TRBV10-3, the J gene TRBJ2-1; 9 nucleotides agree with TRBD2. This CDR3 has 16 amino acids. Looked up from germline, CDR1 is ENHRY and CDR2 is SYGVKD. V lost 2 bases and J lost 7; bases outside the gene matches: 9. DNA for the CDR3: TGTGCCATCAGTGAGGGTAGCGGGGGCCCCGGGAATGAGCAGTTCTTC. This translates into CAISEGSGGPGNEQFF.

The rearrangement links TRBV7-2 to TRBJ2-3; D assignment may be TRBD1 or TRBD2 (5 bases each). The CDR3 contains 14 residues. The germline gives CDR1 SGHTA, CDR2 FQGNSA. The V gene lost 3 bases and the J gene lost 7 bases, with 14 bases spanning the gap. CDR3 coding DNA: TGTGCCAGCAGCTTCCAGTCGGGGCTATATACGCAGTATTTT. It encodes CASSFQSGLYTQYF.